This TCR beta chain was observed in a study of immune cell composition in non-small cell lung cancer. Normal lung was sampled as far from the tumour as possible, at least 3 cm. CDR1 SGHNT and CDR2 YYREEE come from the germline V gene (reference sequence). The CDR3 contains 15 residues. V was pared by 4 bases and J by 1 base, with 12 bases between. Generated by immunoSEQ multiplex PCR, the TCRdb table keeps only in-frame clones and is missing some. The sample records roughly 15,000 clones, 77% being singletons. The data were also submitted as part of a second study, on CD4 T cells in lung cancer.

What was sequenced was non-adjacent lung tissue. This sequence joins TRBV5-4 and TRBJ2-1; D possibly matches TRBD1 or TRBD2 (5 bases each). The receptor was derived from a human donor with non-small cell lung cancer. The CDR3: CASSPGASSYNEQFF. For the CDR3, the DNA is TGTGCCAGCAGCCCCGGGGCGTCATCCTACAATGAGCAGTTCTTC. Together with reference TRBV5-4 and TRBJ2-1, the CDR3 gives the full variable domain: ETGVTQSPTHLIKTRGQQVTLRCSSQSGHNTVSWYQQALGQGPQFIFQYYREEENGRGNFPPRFSGLQFPNYSSELNVNALELDDSALYLCASSPGASSYNEQFFGPGTRLTVL.